This T cell receptor (beta chain) appears in the sequencing data of a study of CD8 T cells in ankylosing spondylitis. MiXCR was run by TCRdb on the 5' RACE reads, yielding one entry per CDR3 protein. The repertoire has hundreds of thousands of distinct CDR3 sequences, approximately 12% of them found once; the top ten carry about 0.49%. Whole-study findings and limits: A TCR beta motif made of fewer than 10 highly homologous variants seemed typical of ankylosing spondylitis blood.

Germline V gives CDR1 KGHSH, CDR2 LQKENI. J lost 5 bases, V lost 4 bases, and 5 bases had no gene match. This CDR3 comprises 13 residues. About this clonotype itself: Its antigen remains unidentified.

This clonotype originated in a male donor with ankylosing spondylitis. The sample taken for sequencing was blood, either unsorted or a sorted T cell fraction (not recorded which). V and J are TRBV18 and TRBJ2-7; 7 positions match TRBD1. The CDR3 here is CASSHDRVNEQYF. CDR3 DNA: TGTGCCAGCTCACATGACAGGGTGAACGAGCAGTACTTC.